This TCR beta chain was identified during a study of blood T cells in healthy people across ages. Study-wide findings and caveats: Estimates drawn from one million T cells were deemed to understate diversity.

A second 7 to 11 cycle PCR used barcoded and J-beta primers. TCRdb reanalysed the 5' RACE reads using MiXCR and keeps one entry per CDR3 protein. The table records about a million distinct CDR3 sequences, approximately 38% of them present only once. This clonotype was seen a few times. The antigen is not known. With 8 bases removed from V and 0 bases from J, the gap between germline ends came to 8 bases. This CDR3 spans 13 amino acids. Germline lookup yields CDR1 MNHEY and CDR2 SMNVEV (reference sequence). The source of this sequence is a man younger than 35 in good health. The genes are TRBV27 and TRBJ2-1; D is unresolved. Sequenced sample: blood. CDR3 coding DNA: TGTGCCAGCGGCGGCCCCTCCTACAATGAGCAGTTCTTC. This translates into CASGGPSYNEQFF.